This TCR beta chain was captured by sequencing in a study of blood T cell repertoires in COVID-19. Study-wide background: The United States, Italy and Spain were the sources of the acute and convalescent COVID-19 samples. In each case, the material was cDNA or gDNA derived from T cells, B-cell-depleted T cells, or PBMCs.

Germline trimming cut 5 bases from V and 4 bases from J; bases unmatched to any gene: 16. The CDR3 covers 17 residues. The germline gives CDR1 MNHNY, CDR2 SVGAGI (reference sequence). Only in-frame clones appear in the TCRdb table, and some are missing; sequencing was by immunoSEQ multiplex PCR. The repertoire includes around 83,000 clones, roughly 88% of them detected once, and 25% to 35% sits in the top ten. The sequence came from a man in his forties or fifties with active or convalescent COVID-19. The sequencing sample was made of peripheral blood. V usage is TRBV6-6 and J usage is TRBJ2-7; 8 bases align to TRBD1. As DNA, the CDR3 is TGTGCCAGCAGTCCCCTCGCTCCAGGGGGCGGTTTTTACGAGCAGTACTTC. It encodes CASSPLAPGGGFYEQYF.